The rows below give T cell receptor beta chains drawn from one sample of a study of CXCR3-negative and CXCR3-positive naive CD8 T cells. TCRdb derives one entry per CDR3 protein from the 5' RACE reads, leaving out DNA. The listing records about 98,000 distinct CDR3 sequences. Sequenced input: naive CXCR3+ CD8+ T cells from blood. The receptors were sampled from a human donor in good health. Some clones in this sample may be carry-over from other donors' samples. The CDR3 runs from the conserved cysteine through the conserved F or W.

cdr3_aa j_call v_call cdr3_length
CASSQDRLAENTGELFF TRBJ2-2 TRBV4-3 17
CASSFGGVTEAFF TRBJ1-1 TRBV28 13
CASSSRQDSYGYTF TRBJ1-2 TRBV7-9 14
CASSSWDGGLETQYF TRBJ2-5 TRBV13 15
CAGTLSGGYTDTQYF TRBJ2-3 TRBV25-1 15
CASSRQGAGTEAFF TRBJ1-1 TRBV7-9 14
CASSRPRLAGGPVLRSEQYF TRBJ2-7 TRBV21-1 20
CASTPGPTLGAGANVLTF TRBJ2-6 TRBV28 18
CAISDFEGGWNTGELFF TRBJ2-2 TRBV10-3 17
CASSYGDRTTDTQYF TRBJ2-3 TRBV6-5 15
CASSWSGGATDTQYF TRBJ2-3 TRBV5-6 15
CSVDGSASSYNEQFF TRBJ2-1 TRBV29-1 15
CASSQEAEEGYTF TRBJ1-2 TRBV4-2 13
CSARDPGTRPSTDTQYF TRBJ2-3 TRBV20-1 17
CASSLVQKGDRTGELFF TRBJ2-2 TRBV7-6 17
CASSQPSLRGRISYNEQFF TRBJ2-1 TRBV23-1 19
CSALDRRSYNSPLHF TRBJ1-6 TRBV20-1 15
CSVEKLGAYEQYF TRBJ2-7 TRBV29-1 13
CSVEEALNTEAFF TRBJ1-1 TRBV29-1 13
CASKEQGTPYEQYF TRBJ2-7 TRBV27 14
CASSPTSKAGRSGNTIYF TRBJ1-3 TRBV7-6 18
CASSRDNEETQYF TRBJ2-5 TRBV6-1 13
CASSQESFRGNPYNEQFF TRBJ2-1 TRBV4-2 18